This T cell receptor (beta chain) derives from a study of shared clonotypes between healthy human individuals. Study overall: CD4 naive and memory got three plates each, CD8 naive two, CD8 memory one. General study findings and limits: Depth of sequencing was expected to influence donor clonotype sharing. Unshared clonotypes carried lower generation probabilities than those common to all four donors.

Remarks on this clone: What it binds is unknown.

Germline CDR1 is MNHEY and CDR2 is SMNVEV (reference sequence). Unmatched junction bases numbered 6, after V lost 6 bases and J lost 6 bases. This CDR3 contains 13 residues. TCRdb's copy holds only in-frame clones and misses some; the assay was immunoSEQ multiplex PCR. The sample records about 1.5 million clones, under 99% being singletons. It was into CD45RA+ naive and CD45RA-negative memory subsets that the CD4+ cells were split. Sequencing was carried out using naive CD4+ T cells sorted from blood. Subset of the sample: CD45RA+ positively selected. The chain is built from TRBV27 and TRBJ2-3, with 7 bases lining up with TRBD1. The source is a man younger than 40 in good health. The CDR3 protein is CASRWDSSDTQYF. As DNA, the CDR3 is TGTGCCAGCAGATGGGACAGTTCGGATACGCAGTATTTT.